These 30 T cell receptor beta chains were sequenced from one sample in a study of OX40 agonist ivuxolimab in advanced cancers. Sequencing used immunoSEQ multiplex PCR; TCRdb keeps in-frame clones, though not all of them. The sample records tens of thousands of clones, roughly four fifths being singletons. Source: CD4+ or CD8+ T cells sorted from blood, taken in a trial of the OX40 agonist ivuxolimab. Receptors originate from an adult with an advanced solid tumor such as melanoma, head and neck, liver or kidney cancer.

The V gene is TRBV7-9, the J gene TRBJ1-6, with D maybe TRBD1 (5 bases). Trimming pared 4 bases from V and 10 bases from J, leaving 29 bases between. The germline V gene encodes CDR1 SEHNR and CDR2 FQNEAQ (reference sequence). This CDR3 is built from 19 residues. As DNA, the CDR3 is TGTGCCAGCAGCTCGCACGTGGAAACCTGGTTTGGGGGGGGGTCACCCCTCCACTTT. Its translation is CASSSHVETWFGGGSPLHF.

V is TRBV10-3 and J is TRBJ1-6; D ambiguous. Germline CDR1 ENHRY, CDR2 SYGVKD. Trimming took 8 bases from V and 7 from J, leaving 12 bases between them. The CDR3 runs 13 residues. The CDR3 spells CAISRDINSPLHF. CDR3 sequence (DNA): TGTGCCATCTCCCGGGATATAAATTCACCCCTCCACTTT.

The chain uses TRBV6-5 and TRBJ2-2; TRBD2 might be the D (6 bases). V lost 4 bases and J 4 bases, leaving 13 bases between the germline ends. The length of the CDR3 is 15 residues. The germline CDR1 and CDR2 sequences are MNHEY and SVGAGI. This CDR3 is CASSLGGDGTGELFF. The CDR3 region has the DNA TGTGCCAGCAGTTTGGGCGGGGATGGCACCGGGGAGCTGTTTTTT.

The rearrangement uses TRBV5-4 and TRBJ1-1; 7 nucleotides align to TRBD1. This CDR3 has 15 residues. CDR1 and CDR2 from the germline V gene are SGHNT and YYREEE (reference sequence). The J segment lost 5 bases and the V segment lost 0 bases, leaving 7 bases of the junction unmatched. The CDR3, as DNA: TGTGCCAGCAGCTTGGCCGATCTCAGGGGGACTGAAGCTTTCTTT. Translation gives CASSLADLRGTEAFF.

This chain joins TRBV18 and TRBJ1-1, with D uncertain. Trimming removed 2 bases at V and 8 bases at J, with 12 bases between. CDR1 is KGHSH, CDR2 LQKENI, per germline. This CDR3 has 13 amino acids. CDR3 bases: TGTGCCAGCTCACCAGGGGTAAATCGCGAAGCTTTCTTT. It is translated as CASSPGVNREAFF. Drawing the rest from reference TRBV18 and TRBJ1-1, the complete variable domain is NAGVMQNPRHLVRRRGQEARLRCSPMKGHSHVYWYRQLPEEGLKFMVYLQKENIIDESGMPKERFSAEFPKEGPSILRIQQVVRGDSAAYFCASSPGVNREAFFGQGTRLTVV.

This chain links TRBV10-2 with TRBJ1-3; D gene ambiguous. The V and J ends lost 4 bases and 2 bases respectively, with 9 bases between them. The CDR3 covers 14 residues. CDR1 is WSHSY, CDR2 SAAADI, per germline. For the CDR3, the DNA is TGCGCCAGCAGTGTCCTAGAGACTGGAAACACCATATATTTT. This translates into CASSVLETGNTIYF.

J is TRBJ2-3 and V is TRBV19; tentatively, D is TRBD1 (6 bases). The germline V and J ends were trimmed by 3 bases and 5 bases, with 21 bases remaining between them. The germline CDR1 and CDR2 sequences are LNHDA and SQIVND (reference sequence). This CDR3 comprises 17 residues. The CDR3 bases are TGTGCCAGTAGTATCGGAGCCAGGGGCGTCGGTCGAGATACGCAGTATTTT. Translation: CASSIGARGVGRDTQYF. Drawing the rest from reference TRBV19 and TRBJ2-3, the complete variable domain is DGGITQSPKYLFRKEGQNVTLSCEQNLNHDAMYWYRQDPGQGLRLIYYSQIVNDFQKGDIAEGYSVSREKKESFPLTVTSAQKNPTAFYLCASSIGARGVGRDTQYFGPGTRLTVL.

The rearrangement uses TRBV7-9 and TRBJ2-2; D not resolved. V dropped 2 bases and J dropped 0 bases, with 13 bases sitting between them. The germline gives CDR1 SEHNR, CDR2 FQNEAQ (reference sequence). This CDR3 is built from 17 residues. The CDR3 is CASSLLTSLANTGELFF. DNA for the CDR3: TGTGCCAGCAGCTTACTCACCTCTCTTGCGAACACCGGGGAGCTGTTTTTT.

This sequence joins TRBV5-1 and TRBJ1-2; TRBD1 might be the D (5 bases). Trimming removed 0 bases from V and 5 bases from J, with 14 bases in between. Germline V CDR1 and CDR2: SGHRS, YFSETQ. The CDR3 has 15 amino acids. CDR3 DNA: TGCGCCAGCAGCTTGGGGTTGCAGGGTCAATATGGCTACACCTTC. This translates into CASSLGLQGQYGYTF.

The genes are TRBV7-9 and TRBJ2-7; 9 bases are shared with TRBD1. CDR3 length: 18 residues. J lost 2 bases, V lost 2 bases, and 13 bases had no gene match. Germline lookup yields CDR1 SEHNR and CDR2 FQNEAQ (reference sequence). The chain's CDR3 is CASSLRPSGQGLAYEQYF. The CDR3 DNA reads as TGTGCCAGCAGCTTAAGGCCCTCGGGACAGGGCCTAGCCTACGAGCAGTACTTC.

This clone was observed once. The J gene is TRBJ2-7, the V gene TRBV30; TRBD2 might be the D (6 bases). The CDR3 extends over 12 amino acids. V lost 5 bases to trimming and J lost 6 bases, with 14 bases between them. Germline CDR1 reads GTSNPN; CDR2 reads SVGIG (reference sequence). Here the CDR3 DNA reads TGTGCCTGGGCGGGGCAGGGAGGCGAGCAGTACTTC. Its translation is CAWAGQGGEQYF.

The chain couples TRBV2 to TRBJ2-3; D might be TRBD1 or TRBD2, each matching 5 bases. The germline V gene has CDR1 SNHLY and CDR2 FYNNEI. This CDR3 spans 15 amino acids. V lost 7 bases to trimming and J lost 2 bases, with 16 bases between them. The CDR3 sequence is CASKLRDVFTDTQYF. The CDR3 region has the DNA TGTGCCAGCAAGCTCCGGGACGTTTTCACAGATACGCAGTATTTT.

This clone has more than one count but fewer than ten. The chain combines TRBV30 with TRBJ2-1; TRBD2 might be the D (5 bases). The CDR3 consists of 12 residues. V lost 8 bases and J lost 3, with 11 bases in between. Germline V gene sequence: CDR1 GTSNPN, CDR2 SVGIG (reference sequence). Written as DNA, the CDR3 is TGTGCCGTCGGACGGGGCTACAATGAGCAGTTCTTC. It is translated as CAVGRGYNEQFF.

The chain uses TRBV14 and TRBJ1-2; D call uncertain. Germline loops: CDR1 SGHDN, CDR2 FVKESK. The CDR3 sequence is 11 residues long. The germline V and J ends were trimmed by 0 bases and 14 bases, with 10 bases remaining between them. The CDR3 DNA reads TGTGCCAGCAGCCAAGATGGGCACCAAACCTTC. Translating gives CASSQDGHQTF.

V usage is TRBV5-4 and J usage is TRBJ2-7; perhaps TRBD1 as D (6 bases). Germline V gene sequence: CDR1 SGHNT, CDR2 YYREEE (reference sequence). There are 13 residues in the CDR3. Trimming took off 1 base at V and 4 bases at J, with 9 bases between the two ends. The CDR3, as DNA: TGTGCCAGCAGCTTGACAGGGCCGTACGAGCAGTACTTC. Amino acid sequence: CASSLTGPYEQYF. The variable domain in full, with the rest retrieved from reference TRBV5-4 and TRBJ2-7, is ETGVTQSPTHLIKTRGQQVTLRCSSQSGHNTVSWYQQALGQGPQFIFQYYREEENGRGNFPPRFSGLQFPNYSSELNVNALELDDSALYLCASSLTGPYEQYFGPGTRLTVT.

The J gene is TRBJ1-5, the V gene TRBV5-1, with D possibly being TRBD1 (5 bases). V shed 2 bases and J shed 1 base, with 7 bases lying between them. This CDR3 is 14 amino acids long. The V gene's germline CDR1 is SGHRS and CDR2 YFSETQ. CDR3 sequence: CASSFSGSNQPQHF. The CDR3 nucleotides read TGCGCCAGCAGCTTTTCAGGGAGCAATCAGCCCCAGCATTTT.

The chain combines TRBV14 with TRBJ1-2, with D possibly TRBD1 on 5 matching bases. V gave up 1 base and J gave up 7 bases, with 13 bases separating them. This CDR3 comprises 14 residues. Germline V lookup: CDR1 SGHDN, CDR2 FVKESK. As DNA, the CDR3 is TGTGCCAGCAGCCAAGCCTTGGGGGGGTTTGGCTACACCTTC. It yields the protein CASSQALGGFGYTF. Supplemented by reference TRBV14 and TRBJ1-2, the full variable domain reads EAGVTQFPSHSVIEKGQTVTLRCDPISGHDNLYWYRRVMGKEIKFLLHFVKESKQDESGMPNNRFLAERTGGTYSTLKVQPAELEDSGVYFCASSQALGGFGYTFGSGTRLTVV.

V usage is TRBV4-2 and J usage is TRBJ2-1; the D is unclear. This CDR3 has 16 amino acids. Trimming stripped 7 bases from V and 0 bases from J, with 16 bases between. Germline V gene sequence: CDR1 LGHNA, CDR2 YNFKEQ. CDR3 residues: CASTSGPTSSYNEQFF. The DNA of the CDR3 is TGTGCCAGCACCTCCGGGCCTACGAGCTCCTACAATGAGCAGTTCTTC.

This clone has more than one count but fewer than ten. This sequence joins TRBV10-3 and TRBJ2-3; 10 nucleotides match TRBD2. The CDR3 is 17 amino acids. Germline lookup yields CDR1 ENHRY and CDR2 SYGVKD. Trimming at V came to 7 bases and at J to 2 bases, leaving 12 bases not matched to a gene. CDR3 region: CAIMVEVAGGNTDTQYF. The CDR3 DNA reads as TGTGCCATCATGGTTGAGGTAGCGGGGGGAAACACAGATACGCAGTATTTT.

The rearrangement links TRBV21-1 to TRBJ2-5; TRBD1, the table's D call, was not compared with the DNA. TRBV21-1 is recorded as a pseudogene. The CDR3 covers 13 residues. The CDR3 DNA sequence: TGTGCCAGCAAGACAGGGGGATCAGAGACCCAGTACTTC. This gives the protein CASKTGGSETQYF.

The V and J genes are TRBV2 and TRBJ1-5; no definite D call. The V end was cut by 6 bases, the J end by 8 bases, with 14 bases between. The CDR3 contains 13 residues. CDR1 and CDR2 from the germline V gene are SNHLY and FYNNEI. The CDR3 DNA is TGTGCCAGCAGGGGCAGAGTTTTAGAGCCCCAGCATTTT. This translates into CASRGRVLEPQHF.

V usage is TRBV14 and J usage is TRBJ2-7, with TRBD1 identical over 8 bases. This CDR3 is 15 amino acids long. Germline V gives CDR1 SGHDN, CDR2 FVKESK. V dropped 4 bases and J dropped 7; count of bases not matched to a gene: 12. CDR3 DNA: TGTGCCAGCAGCCTGGGGACAGGCCATACGGGGGAGCAGTACTTC. It translates to CASSLGTGHTGEQYF.

V gene TRBV11-2 combines with J gene TRBJ1-2, with 10 bases that match TRBD1. Unmatched junction bases numbered 17, after V lost 5 bases and J lost 8 bases. The CDR3 length is 17 residues. Germline V lookup: CDR1 SGHAT, CDR2 FQNNGV. The CDR3 DNA sequence: TGTGCCAGCAGCCCCAGGGGGACAGGGGCCGCCCTCCCAGGCTACACCTTC. Translating gives CASSPRGTGAALPGYTF.

The chain recombines TRBV15 with TRBJ1-2, with 8 positions matching TRBD1. CDR1 is LNHNV, CDR2 YYDKDF, per germline (reference sequence). The CDR3 is 15 residues long. J gave up 4 bases and V 5 bases, and 9 bases lay outside the gene matches. The CDR3 spells CATSLARQGIYGYTF. The CDR3 coding sequence is TGTGCCACCAGCCTTGCAAGACAGGGGATCTATGGCTACACCTTC.

This chain joins TRBV12-5 and TRBJ1-2, with 8 bases lining up with TRBD1. The J segment lost 7 bases and the V segment lost 6 bases, leaving 4 bases of the junction unmatched. The CDR3 length is 12 residues. CDR1 and CDR2 (germline): LGHNT, FRNRAP. CDR3 sequence: CASGQGVFGYTF. CDR3 coding DNA: TGTGCTAGTGGACAGGGGGTTTTTGGCTACACCTTC.

This clone has just a few counts. This chain links TRBV5-8 with TRBJ1-5; TRBD1 agrees at 9 bases. The ends lost 1 base at V and 4 bases at J; junction bases unmatched: 3. CDR3 length: 15 amino acids. Germline lookup yields CDR1 SGHTS and CDR2 YDEGEE. DNA of the CDR3: TGTGCCAGCAGCTTGCGACAGGGGGGGAATCAGCCCCAGCATTTT. Translation gives CASSLRQGGNQPQHF.

The chain carries TRBV5-6 and TRBJ2-1; tentative D call: TRBD2 (6 bases). The V end lost 3 bases, the J end lost 5 bases, and 9 bases lay between the germline ends. Germline V CDR1 and CDR2: SGHDT, YYEEEE. The CDR3 runs to 13 residues. The CDR3 sequence: CASSWRGDNEQFF. CDR3 DNA: TGTGCCAGCAGCTGGAGGGGTGACAATGAGCAGTTCTTC.

This clone came up a few times. The chain recombines TRBV6-5 with TRBJ1-5; weak D call: TRBD1 (5 bases). The CDR3 extends over 13 amino acids. V shed 2 bases and J shed 6 bases, with 8 bases lying between them. CDR1 is MNHEY, CDR2 SVGAGI, per germline. The CDR3 loop is CASSYRGGQPQHF. In nucleotides, the CDR3 is TGTGCCAGCAGTTACCGGGGGGGTCAGCCCCAGCATTTT.

The rearrangement uses TRBV6-5 and TRBJ1-1; D not resolved. CDR1 MNHEY and CDR2 SVGAGI come from the germline V gene. Trimming stripped 7 bases from V and 0 bases from J, with 6 bases between. The CDR3 extends over 12 amino acids. The chain's CDR3 is CASMRVNTEAFF. Written as DNA, the CDR3 is TGTGCCAGCATGAGGGTGAACACTGAAGCTTTCTTT.

The chain recombines TRBV6-1 with TRBJ1-2; tentative D call: TRBD1 (5 bases). The V end lost 4 bases, the J end lost 2 bases, and 8 bases lay between the germline ends. This CDR3 spans 13 amino acids. The V gene's germline CDR1 is MNHNS and CDR2 SASEGT. This CDR3 reads CASSGGKNYGYTF. The CDR3 DNA reads as TGTGCCAGCAGTGGGGGGAAGAACTATGGCTACACCTTC.